The present TCR beta chain was sequenced within a study of identical twins. Findings and caveats of the study: Abundant beta clonotypes from cord blood bore fewer insertions; memory repertoires lacked this pattern. Within monozygotic twins, out-of-frame TCR alpha sharing was underestimated by the models. Excess sharing by twins proved weaker in beta out-of-frame sequences.

The junction had 7 bases not matched to a gene; V was cut back by 4 bases and J by 6 bases. The length of the CDR3 is 14 residues. CDR1 LGHDT and CDR2 YNNKEL come from the germline V gene (reference sequence). Each cDNA held unique molecular identifiers, and template switching gave it a universal primer site. In TCRdb, the 5' RACE reads were re-called with MiXCR into one record per CDR3 protein. This table has 1.5 million to 2 million distinct CDR3 sequences, less than 40% appearing once. With regard to this clonotype: Antigen: not known.

The clonotype was recovered from a newborn girl in good health. Sequencing was performed on cord blood. The rearrangement uses TRBV3-1 and TRBJ1-2; 8 positions agree with TRBD1. In DNA, the CDR3 is TGTGCCAGCAGCCCGGGGACAGGAAGGGATGGCTACACCTTC. This encodes CASSPGTGRDGYTF.